This T cell receptor (beta chain) was profiled in a study of identical twins. This clonotype was observed a few times. MiXCR, run by TCRdb on the 5' RACE reads, gives a single entry per CDR3 protein. Of about 530,000 distinct CDR3 sequences listed, roughly 15% are singletons. The CDR3 is 13 amino acids. The germline CDR1 and CDR2 sequences are SQVTM and ANQGSEA. V was trimmed by 1 base and J by 1 base, leaving 7 bases between them. This sample also appeared in a second study, on yellow fever vaccine responses in identical twins.

The chain employs TRBV29-1 and TRBJ2-5; D is uncertain. The receptor's source is a woman aged 18-35 years in good health. Sequenced material: CD4+ T cells sorted from blood. CDR3: CSVEGTFQETQYF. The CDR3 nucleotides are TGCAGCGTTGAAGGGACGTTCCAAGAGACCCAGTACTTC. Full variable domain (rest looked up from reference TRBV29-1 and TRBJ2-5): SAVISQKPSRDICQRGTSLTIQCQVDSQVTMMFWYRQQPGQSLTLIATANQGSEATYESGFVIDKFPISRPNLTFSTLTVSNMSPEDSSIYLCSVEGTFQETQYFGPGTRLLVL.